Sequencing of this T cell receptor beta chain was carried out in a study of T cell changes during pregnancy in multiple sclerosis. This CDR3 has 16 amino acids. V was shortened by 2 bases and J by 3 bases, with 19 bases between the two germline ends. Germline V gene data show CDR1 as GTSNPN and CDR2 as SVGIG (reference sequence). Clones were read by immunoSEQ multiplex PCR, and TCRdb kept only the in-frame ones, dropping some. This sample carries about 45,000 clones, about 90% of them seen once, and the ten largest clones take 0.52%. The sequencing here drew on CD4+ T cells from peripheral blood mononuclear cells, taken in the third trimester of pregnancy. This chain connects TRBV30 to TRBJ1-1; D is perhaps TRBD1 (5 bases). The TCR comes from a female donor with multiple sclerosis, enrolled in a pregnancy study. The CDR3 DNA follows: TGTGCCTGGAGTCATCAGGGTCTCCGGGAGGACACTGAAGCTTTCTTT. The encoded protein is CAWSHQGLREDTEAFF.